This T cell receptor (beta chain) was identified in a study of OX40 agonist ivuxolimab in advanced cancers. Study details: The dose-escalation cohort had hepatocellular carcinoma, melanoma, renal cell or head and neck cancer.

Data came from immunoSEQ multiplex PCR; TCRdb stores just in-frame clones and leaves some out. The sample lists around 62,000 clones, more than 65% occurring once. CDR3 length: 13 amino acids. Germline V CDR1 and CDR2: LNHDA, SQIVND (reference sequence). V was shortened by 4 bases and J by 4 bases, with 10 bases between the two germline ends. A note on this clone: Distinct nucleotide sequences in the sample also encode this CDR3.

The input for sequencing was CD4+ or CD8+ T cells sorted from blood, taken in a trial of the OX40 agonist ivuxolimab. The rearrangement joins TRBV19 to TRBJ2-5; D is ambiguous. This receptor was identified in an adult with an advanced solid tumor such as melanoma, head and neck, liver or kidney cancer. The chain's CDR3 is CASSTGRTETQYF. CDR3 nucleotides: TGTGCCAGTAGTACCGGACGTACAGAGACCCAGTACTTC.